The rows below give T cell receptor beta chains drawn from one sample of a study of T cells expressing NK-cell markers. One entry per CDR3 protein, without DNA, is what TCRdb gives after re-calling the 5' RACE reads. Its clone listing holds some 500,000 distinct CDR3 sequences. Sequenced: blood T cells: a sorted CD56 or NKG2C T cell subset, CD4+ or CD8+ T cells, or bulk PBMC T cells (not recorded which). The receptor source for this set is a woman in her fifties or sixties in good health. The CDR3 runs from the conserved cysteine through the conserved F or W.

TRBJ1-5 TRBV7-2 CASSLGEFQPQHF
TRBJ1-1 TRBV27 CASNFIISNNMNTEAFF
TRBJ2-5 TRBV29-1 CSVTSGGLQETQYF
TRBJ2-3 TRBV11-2 CASSLEKGTQYF
TRBJ2-3 TRBV11-2 CASSRLPIGTNTDTQYF
TRBJ2-5 TRBV27 CASSKQGKETQYF
TRBJ2-7 TRBV29-1 CSARRGAAYEQYF
TRBJ1-1 TRBV6-5 CASSNGRTEAFF
TRBJ2-2 TRBV3-1 CASSRGGSGSSDTGELFF
TRBJ2-2 TRBV27 CATLAGGITGELFF
TRBJ1-1 TRBV9 CASSVAMAGNTEAFF
TRBJ2-1 TRBV6-2/TRBV6-3 CASKRDSSYNEQFF
TRBJ2-1 TRBV7-2 CASSERQGLVHEQFF
TRBJ2-3 TRBV27 CASSSSLSGRVALGTDTQYF
TRBJ1-1 TRBV29-1 CSVGAGSWTEAFF
TRBJ2-1 TRBV24-1 CATSDRTAGSYNEQFF
TRBJ2-4 TRBV11-2 CASSLDRQGRKAKNIQYF
TRBJ2-2 TRBV10-3 CATRRAPGTGELFF
TRBJ2-5 TRBV9 CASSGNVGVQETQYF
TRBJ2-7 TRBV2 CASRQREAGYEQYF
TRBJ2-3 TRBV12-3/TRBV12-4 CASRRRPGQGTDTQYF
TRBJ2-3 TRBV27 CASSPSSIDTQYF
TRBJ1-4 TRBV25-1 CASSGRARTNEKLFF
TRBJ2-3 TRBV9 CASSVAPLAGGTDTQYF
TRBJ2-7 TRBV6-5 CASSSHVQGGQYF
TRBJ2-2 TRBV16 CASSQSYDLNTGELFF
TRBJ2-1 TRBV27 CASSSTDLIYNEQFF
TRBJ2-3 TRBV20-1 CSATRLAGVSDTQYF
TRBJ2-3 TRBV20-1 CSAAASGRSPDTQYF
TRBJ2-7 TRBV5-1 CASSWGMRLAGPSYEQYF
TRBJ2-3 TRBV7-9 CASSPSVRTDTQYF
TRBJ2-3 TRBV29-1 CSVAGGGPGTDTQYF
TRBJ2-1 TRBV7-9 CASSLLAGPNEQFF
TRBJ2-5 TRBV12-3/TRBV12-4 CASSLGDPGETQYF
TRBJ2-3 TRBV11-2 CASSLVRLGTDTQYF
TRBJ1-2 TRBV24-1 CATSPQGGDLGYTF
TRBJ2-1 TRBV5-6 CASSLGLAASSYNEQFF
TRBJ2-3 TRBV20-1 CSAGSGSADTQYF
TRBJ2-5 TRBV2 CASSGGVVVQTQYF
TRBJ2-3 TRBV30 CAWRGRRISTDTQYF
TRBJ1-1 TRBV5-1 CASSAITAVEAFF
TRBJ1-1 TRBV19 CASTPLGGENTEAFF
TRBJ2-3 TRBV5-1 CASSRPGVAGADTQYF